The subject of this entry is one T cell receptor beta chain. This record comes from a study of patients and donors after allogeneic stem cell transplantation. TCRdb recomputed calls from the RT-PCR reads with MiXCR, one row per CDR3 protein. The repertoire holds some 960,000 distinct CDR3 sequences, under 20% seen once, with 5.5% to 6.5% in the top ten. CDR1 SGHRS and CDR2 YFSETQ come from the germline V gene. V lost 1 base, J lost 0 bases, and 10 bases lay in between. The length of the CDR3 is 16 residues. The sequenced sample consisted of blood, either unsorted or a sorted T cell fraction (not recorded which). The sequence was collected from a human donor who was either an allogeneic HSCT recipient or a stem cell or donor lymphocyte infusion donor (not recorded which). It is not recorded whose cells these are; they may come from a transplant donor. The chain combines TRBV5-1 with TRBJ2-2; D possibly corresponds to TRBD2 (6 bases). The CDR3 loop is CASSLRAGPNTGELFF. CDR3 nucleotides: TGCGCCAGCAGCTTGAGGGCGGGGCCGAACACCGGGGAGCTGTTTTTT.